This TCR beta chain was identified during a study of molecular identifiers for immune sequencing clone quantification (dated by TCRdb to 2017 to 2018). Context from the whole study: For a replicate experiment, RNA from around 20,000 or 100,000 naive CD8 T cells was divided into five aliquots, of which four were sequenced. This methods study benchmarked molecular-identifier clustering-based TCR repertoire sequencing (MIDCIRS) and TCR RNA copy counting, using CD8 T cells to do so. What the authors observed across the whole study: Spiked-in Jurkat TCR RNA equal to a single cell's worth was reported to be detectable even within 1,100,000 naive CD8 T cells. Identical TCR molecules sharing a barcode could cause highly expanded clone sizes to be underestimated. Modeling estimated 2.5 to 3.5 recovered TCR RNA copies per cell, compared with about 10 by digital PCR, which implies roughly 30% capture efficiency. In CMV-specific effector cells, over 98% of molecules were held by clones above 20 RNA copies, whereas under 1% of molecules were held by such clones in naive cells. Without barcode sub-clustering, chimeric consensus sequences inflated TCR diversity; chimeras reached as high as 47%. The naive libraries included spiked-in Jurkat TCR RNA (about nine copies' worth), and this Jurkat TCR RNA is not part of the donor repertoire.

Concerning this clonotype: Its antigen has not been determined. This clone may be a read error of a much larger clone one base away.

Libraries of naive CD8 T cells were generated from roughly 21,000 to 960,000 sorted cells, with 10%, 30% or 50% of the purified RNA used. Naive CD8 T cells, defined as CD8+CD4-CCR7+CD45RA+, were FACS-sorted into RLT Plus buffer on a BD FACSAria II. To test detection sensitivity, Jurkat RNA equal to ten TCR copies was added to samples of about 18,000-1,100,000 naive CD8 T cells. Enrichment of CD8 T cells was done with RosetteSep CD8+ T Cell Enrichment Cocktail plus Ficoll-Paque, and ACK red cell lysis came afterward. The CDR3, from cysteine to phenylalanine, totals 14 residues. The entry retains the CDR3 DNA only, 42 bases that are in frame from base 1. CDR1 and CDR2 are drawn from the germline V gene: LGHNA, YNFKEQ. Receptor libraries were prepared by PCR. TCRdb names Illumina HiSeq 4000 as the instrument used. Preparation of bulk TCR libraries followed a previously described approach, with the TCR primers listed in Table S5. The Qiagen AllPrep DNA/RNA kit was used to purify total RNA. Before analysis, reads from multiple sequencing runs of the same library were pooled. In the source study's methods: Reads were retained only if the reads had an exact TCR constant sequence, and the retained reads were trimmed to 150 nt and grouped according to their 12-nt molecular barcodes. Within each barcode group, reads were sub-clustered at a 15% Levenshtein threshold, and quality-weighted consensus sequences were built per RNA molecule. Non-functional sequences were discarded, and so were lower-count sequences lying one edit away from another sequence. Based on a fit of two negative binomial distributions, barcode sub-clusters having less than 20% of the maximum read count were discarded. The public reads were run again by TCRdb, first through fastp at Q25 and then through MiXCR, and only productive beta chains were kept. Each entry is one CDR3 protein sequence, shown with its most common DNA and genes. TCRdb's processing, not the authors' own work, is the source of the V and J calls. The sample table records about 640,000 distinct CDR3 sequences; 20% of these occur just once. The ten biggest clones cover 0.75% to 0.95% of the sample.

This clonotype was obtained from a human donor in good health. Some libraries in this study had Jurkat cell RNA spiked in. Recombination joined TRBV4-2 with TRBJ2-1; a weak D assignment points to TRBD2 (6 bases agree). The sample was naive CD8+ T cells from blood, with Jurkat cell RNA spiked in. The label giving this sample's cell subset or site can be read as: FACS-sorted CD8+CD4-CCR7+CD45RA+ naive T cells. The CDR3 reads CASSQGERVDEQSF. The DNA sequence is given as TGTGCCAGCAGCCAAGGAGAGCGGGTAGATGAGCAGTCCTTC.